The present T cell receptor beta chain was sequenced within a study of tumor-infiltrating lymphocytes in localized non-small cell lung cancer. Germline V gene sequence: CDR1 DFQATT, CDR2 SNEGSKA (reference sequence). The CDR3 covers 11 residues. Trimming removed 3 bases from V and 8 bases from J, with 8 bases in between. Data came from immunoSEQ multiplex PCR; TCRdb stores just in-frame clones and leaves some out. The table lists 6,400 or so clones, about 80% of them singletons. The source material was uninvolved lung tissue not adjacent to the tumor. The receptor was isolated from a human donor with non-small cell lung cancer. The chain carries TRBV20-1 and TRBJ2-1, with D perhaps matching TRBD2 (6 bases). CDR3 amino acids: CSARPSDEQFF. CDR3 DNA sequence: TGCAGTGCTAGGCCTAGCGATGAGCAGTTCTTC.